Shown below are 22 T cell receptor beta chains from a single sample sequenced in a study of post-analysis software for immune sequencing data. Overall study results and limits: Among roughly five TRBV segments more frequent in patients than controls were TRBV5-6, TRBV5-1 and TRBV20-1.

The TCR beta cDNA libraries contained unique molecular identifiers. In TCRdb, the PCR reads were re-called with MiXCR into one record per CDR3 protein. Of about 540,000 distinct CDR3 sequences listed, around 34% are singletons. Antigens for these TCRs are unknown. What was sequenced was blood. Every receptor here comes from a girl between 2 and 17 years old with multiple sclerosis.

This clonotype has just a few counts. This sequence joins TRBV7-9 and TRBJ2-7; D not certain. The DNA matches TRBJ2-5 better at its end, which makes the J call doubtful. Germline V gives CDR1 SEHNR, CDR2 FQNEAQ (reference sequence). The CDR3 is 14 amino acids. CDR3 loop: CASSPFQGGETQYF. For the CDR3, the DNA is TGTGCCAGCAGCCCATTCCAAGGCGGAGAGACCCAGTACTTC.

The CDR3 here is CASSPMTVETQYF. CDR3 coding DNA: TGTGCCAGCAGCCCCATGACCGTAGAGACCCAGTACTTC. The chain has TRBV7-2 and TRBJ2-5; D not certain. Germline CDR1 is SGHTA and CDR2 is FQGNSA. Trimming took off 5 bases at V and 4 bases at J, with 11 bases between the two ends. CDR3 length: 13 amino acids. The variable domain in full, with the rest retrieved from reference TRBV7-2 and TRBJ2-5, is GAGVSQSPSNKVTEKGKDVELRCDPISGHTALYWYRQSLGQGLEFLIYFQGNSAPDKSGLPSDRFSAERTGGSVSTLTIQRTQQEDSAVYLCASSPMTVETQYFGPGTRLLVL.

The chain links TRBV6-6 to TRBJ2-5; a weak D match, TRBD2 (7 bases). CDR1 and CDR2 from the germline V gene are MNHNY and SVGAGI (reference sequence). The CDR3 is 15 amino acids. V was cut by 6 bases and J by 5 bases, with 19 bases left in between. The CDR3 loop reads CASRPFGGAKETQYF. The CDR3 region has the DNA TGTGCCAGCAGACCTTTTGGGGGGGCGAAGGAGACCCAGTACTTC.

This clonotype has just a few counts. V usage is TRBV10-3 and J usage is TRBJ2-5, with TRBD2 matching 14 bases. With 3 bases clipped from V and 5 bases from J, the junction kept 5 bases outside the gene matches. Germline-derived CDR1 and CDR2 are ENHRY and SYGVKD. The CDR3 extends over 16 amino acids. CDR3 DNA: TGTGCCATCAGTGACTTGACTAGCGGGGGGGCGGAGACCCAGTACTTC. This sequence encodes CAISDLTSGGAETQYF.

The chain is built from TRBV9 and TRBJ2-1; TRBD2 aligns across 13 bases. V gave up 4 bases and J gave up 3 bases; unmatched junction bases: 10. Germline V gene data show CDR1 as SGDLS and CDR2 as YYNGEE. This CDR3 has 18 amino acids. CDR3 protein: CASSRRTSGGQYYNEQFF. The CDR3 nucleotides are TGTGCCAGCAGCCGAAGGACTAGCGGGGGTCAGTACTACAATGAGCAGTTCTTC.

This clonotype was picked up a small number of times. The chain employs TRBV3-1 and TRBJ1-5; D is unresolved. The CDR3 length is 14 residues. Germline loops: CDR1 LGHDT, CDR2 YNNKEL (reference sequence). Trimming pared 1 base from V and 7 bases from J, leaving 11 bases between. CDR3 DNA: TGTGCCAGCAGCCAAGGCCGATTAAGGCAGCCCCAGCATTTT. Protein product: CASSQGRLRQPQHF.

V usage is TRBV14 and J usage is TRBJ2-1; no clear D gene. The V gene lost 1 base and the J gene lost 6 bases, with 7 bases spanning the gap. This CDR3 has 13 amino acids. Germline lookup yields CDR1 SGHDN and CDR2 FVKESK. CDR3 in amino acids: CASSQVNSNEQFF. CDR3 sequence (DNA): TGTGCCAGCAGCCAAGTAAACAGCAATGAGCAGTTCTTC. The whole variable domain, remainder taken from reference TRBV14 and TRBJ2-1, is EAGVTQFPSHSVIEKGQTVTLRCDPISGHDNLYWYRRVMGKEIKFLLHFVKESKQDESGMPNNRFLAERTGGTYSTLKVQPAELEDSGVYFCASSQVNSNEQFFGPGTRLTVL.

This clonotype has more than one count but fewer than ten. It may be a read error: a sequence one base away is much more abundant. This chain joins TRBV4-2 and TRBJ2-5; possibly TRBD2 for D (6 bases). The V gene's germline CDR1 is LGHNA and CDR2 YNFKEQ. V lost 2 bases, J lost 5 bases, and 15 bases lay in between. CDR3 size: 15 residues. DNA for the CDR3: TGTGCCAGCAGCCAACGGGACGGGGGTGTGGAGACCCAGTACTTC. This encodes CASSQRDGGVETQYF.

The CDR3 coding sequence is TGCAGTGCTAGAAAGGGGGAGGAGTGGGAGCAGTACTTC. It translates to CSARKGEEWEQYF. The rearrangement joins TRBV20-1 to TRBJ2-4; D assignment may be TRBD1 or TRBD2 (6 bases each). Germline CDR1 reads DFQATT; CDR2 reads SNEGSKA (reference sequence). The CDR3 runs to 13 residues. With 2 bases removed from V and 13 bases from J, the gap between germline ends came to 18 bases.

In its sample, this clonotype was seen a few times. The chain recombines TRBV12-3 or TRBV12-4 with TRBJ1-1; D perhaps matches TRBD1 (6 bases). The CDR3 is 17 amino acids. V lost 3 bases and J lost 0, with 17 bases in between. The CDR3 is CASSFTTIRGLNTEAFF. The CDR3 DNA follows: TGTGCCAGCAGTTTCACCACGATCAGGGGCCTGAACACTGAAGCTTTCTTT.

V and J are TRBV20-1 and TRBJ2-3; either TRBD1 or TRBD2 may supply D (6 bases each). V was pared by 3 bases and J by 1 base, with 14 bases between. This CDR3 region has 15 residues. Looked up from germline, CDR1 is DFQATT and CDR2 is SNEGSKA (reference sequence). In nucleotides, the CDR3 is TGCAGTGCTAGTATCGGGGGCCAGCGCACAGATACGCAGTATTTT. Its translation: CSASIGGQRTDTQYF.

This clonotype was detected a few times. The chain is built from TRBV29-1 and TRBJ1-2; perhaps TRBD1 as D (6 bases). V lost 4 bases to trimming and J lost 2 bases, with 17 bases between them. Germline assignment: CDR1 SQVTM and CDR2 ANQGSEA. The CDR3 is made up of 15 amino acids. CDR3 amino acids: CSVAAATGENYGYTF. The CDR3 DNA sequence: TGCAGCGTTGCGGCAGCGACAGGAGAAAACTATGGCTACACCTTC. The full variable domain, with the rest looked up from reference TRBV29-1 and TRBJ1-2, is SAVISQKPSRDICQRGTSLTIQCQVDSQVTMMFWYRQQPGQSLTLIATANQGSEATYESGFVIDKFPISRPNLTFSTLTVSNMSPEDSSIYLCSVAAATGENYGYTFGSGTRLTVV.

This clonotype was counted a few times. The genes are TRBV6-7 and TRBJ2-5; D ambiguous. TRBV6-7 belongs to the ORF category, with a function that is uncertain. The CDR3 is made up of 12 amino acids. Trimming pared 2 bases from V and 12 bases from J, leaving 13 bases between. The CDR3 sequence: CASSYPSQTKYF. As DNA, the CDR3 is TGTGCCAGCAGTTACCCCTCCCAAACGAAGTACTTC.

The V gene is TRBV20-1, the J gene TRBJ2-1; TRBD2 agrees at 12 bases. V gave up 7 bases and J gave up 3 bases; unmatched junction bases: 7. This CDR3 is 15 amino acids long. The germline gives CDR1 DFQATT, CDR2 SNEGSKA (reference sequence). CDR3 in DNA: TGCAGTGTTAGGAGACTAGCGGGGGTCTACAATGAGCAGTTCTTC. Translating it yields CSVRRLAGVYNEQFF.

V gene TRBV13 combines with J gene TRBJ1-1, with 7 bases aligning to TRBD1. J gave up 8 bases and V 5 bases, and 8 bases lay outside the gene matches. The CDR3 consists of 13 residues. CDR1 PRHDT and CDR2 FYEKMQ come from the germline V gene (reference sequence). CDR3: CASSRGRTGEAFF. The CDR3 bases are TGTGCCAGCAGCAGGGGGCGGACAGGAGAAGCTTTCTTT.

V and J are TRBV20-1 and TRBJ2-3; no firm D call. V was trimmed by 3 bases and J by 8 bases, leaving 12 bases between them. The CDR3 spans 12 residues. Germline-derived CDR1 and CDR2 are DFQATT and SNEGSKA (reference sequence). The CDR3 spells CSASAAEVTQYF. The CDR3 bases are TGCAGTGCTAGTGCCGCTGAGGTTACGCAGTATTTT.

This clonotype came up a few times. V is TRBV7-3 and J is TRBJ2-3; 10 bases match TRBD2. Germline V gene data show CDR1 as SGHTA and CDR2 as FQGTGA. The CDR3 consists of 14 residues. J lost 0 bases, V lost 7 bases, and 1 base had no gene match. DNA of the CDR3: TGTGCCAGCAAACTAGCGGGGAGCACAGATACGCAGTATTTT. It is translated as CASKLAGSTDTQYF.

V is TRBV20-1 and J is TRBJ1-2; D may be TRBD1 (5 bases). This CDR3 has 12 amino acids. Per germline, CDR1 DFQATT and CDR2 SNEGSKA (reference sequence). V was pared by 6 bases and J by 4 bases, with 12 bases between. The chain's CDR3 is CSAIGEGYGYTF. DNA of the CDR3: TGCAGTGCCATAGGGGAGGGCTATGGCTACACCTTC.

In its sample, this clonotype was seen a few times. The J gene is TRBJ2-1, the V gene TRBV5-1; 8 bases fit TRBD2. The germline V gene has CDR1 SGHRS and CDR2 YFSETQ. The CDR3 consists of 17 residues. J was trimmed by 0 bases and V by 1 base; bases with no gene match: 6. CDR3 sequence (DNA): TGCGCCAGCAGCTTGCGGGGCGGGGGGAGCTCCTACAATGAGCAGTTCTTC. It translates to CASSLRGGGSSYNEQFF.

The sample holds one count of this clonotype. J is TRBJ2-3 and V is TRBV2; a possible D gene is TRBD2 (5 bases). Germline lookup yields CDR1 SNHLY and CDR2 FYNNEI. The CDR3 is 15 amino acids. V was shortened by 2 bases and J by 2 bases, with 11 bases between the two germline ends. The CDR3 protein is CASSELRTPTDTQYF. The CDR3 nucleotides are TGTGCCAGCAGTGAATTGAGGACTCCCACAGATACGCAGTATTTT.

The chain has TRBV5-1 and TRBJ2-7; 8 nucleotides match TRBD1. Germline V gene lookup returns CDR1 SGHRS and CDR2 YFSETQ. V was pared by 3 bases and J by 4 bases, with 6 bases of the junction left unmatched. The CDR3 runs to 14 residues. CDR3 DNA: TGCGCCAGCAGCTCAGGGACAGGACGATACGAGCAGTACTTC. It translates to CASSSGTGRYEQYF.

This clonotype has only a few counts. The chain combines TRBV10-3 with TRBJ1-3; D not certain. Germline V gene lookup returns CDR1 ENHRY and CDR2 SYGVKD. V lost 2 bases, J lost 0 bases, and 11 bases lay in between. The CDR3 is made up of 16 amino acids. The DNA for the CDR3 is TGTGCCATCAGTGAGGCGGGTCCCCTCTCTGGAAACACCATATATTTT. Protein product: CAISEAGPLSGNTIYF.